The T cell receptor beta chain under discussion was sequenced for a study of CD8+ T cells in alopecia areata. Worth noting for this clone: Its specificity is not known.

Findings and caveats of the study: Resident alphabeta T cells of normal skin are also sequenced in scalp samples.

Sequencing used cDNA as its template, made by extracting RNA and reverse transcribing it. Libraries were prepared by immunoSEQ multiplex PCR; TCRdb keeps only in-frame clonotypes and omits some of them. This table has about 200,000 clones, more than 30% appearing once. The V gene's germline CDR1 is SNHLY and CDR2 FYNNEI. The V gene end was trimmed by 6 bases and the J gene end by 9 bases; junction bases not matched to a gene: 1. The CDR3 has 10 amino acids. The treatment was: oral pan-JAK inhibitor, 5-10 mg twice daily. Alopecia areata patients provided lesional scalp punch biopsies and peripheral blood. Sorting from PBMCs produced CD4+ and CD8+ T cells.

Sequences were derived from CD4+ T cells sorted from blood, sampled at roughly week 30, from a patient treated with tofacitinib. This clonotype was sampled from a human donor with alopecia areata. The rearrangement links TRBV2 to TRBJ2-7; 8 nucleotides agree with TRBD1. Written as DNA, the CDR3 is TGTGCCAGCAGGGACAGGGTGCAGTACTTC. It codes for CASRDRVQYF.